Reported below is one T cell receptor (beta chain). The target antigen is unknown. This specimen belongs to a study of beta chain features in type 1 diabetes. Findings of the study overall: Patients with type 1 diabetes showed fewer VDJ junction insertions and more deletions. Among all four CD4+ subsets, Type 1 diabetes patients had TCRB CDR3s that were moderately but significantly shorter.

The study reverse transcribed the entire isolated RNA, so it sequenced expressed TCRB transcripts. Approximately 3.6 million reads was the average for naive, central memory and regulatory T cell samples. Here immunoSEQ multiplex PCR was the method, and the copy in TCRdb shows in-frame clones only, minus some. The sample contains hundreds of thousands of clones, over 12% of which appear only once. Sequencing input: naive CD4+ T cells from blood. This receptor was taken from a man aged 18 to 29 with type 1 diabetes.

In DNA, the CDR3 is TGCGCCAGCAGCCTCGACCGGGGGGCCACCGGGGAGCTGTTTTTT. Residues: CASSLDRGATGELFF. The chain links TRBV5-1 to TRBJ2-2; a weak D match, TRBD2 (7 bases). CDR1 and CDR2 from the germline V gene are SGHRS and YFSETQ. The germline V and J ends were trimmed by 4 bases and 4 bases, with 14 bases remaining between them. CDR3 length equals 15 residues.